This T cell receptor beta chain originates from a study of read filtering for tumor transcriptome and immune sequencing. The wider study: Among patients, under 20 were male and 14 female, aged roughly 45 to 80 (mean around 66).

Relative to its sample, this clonotype is medium-sized. Its target is not known. Whole-study results and caveats: Even smaller IR-seq throughput identified most shared clonotypes. Correlation between methods rose after single-read clonotypes were removed.

This CDR3 is built from 13 residues. CDR1 and CDR2 (germline): GTSNPN, SVGIG (reference sequence). Trimming took off 4 bases at V and 1 base at J, with 11 bases between the two ends. Molecular barcoded adaptors covering alpha/delta and beta/gamma chains were used on roughly 400 ng RNA. TCRdb re-called the reads through MiXCR, storing one row per CDR3 protein. The repertoire holds around 20,000 distinct CDR3 sequences, with approximately 20% as singletons. This sequence joins TRBV30 and TRBJ2-7; D remains unclear. The sequencing sample was made of a population of CD138-negative cells sorted from bone marrow. This receptor was taken from a donor at least 40 years old with multiple myeloma. CDR3 region: CAWKGEGSYEQYF. CDR3 DNA: TGTGCCTGGAAAGGTGAAGGGTCCTACGAGCAGTACTTC.